This is a list of T cell receptor beta chains from one sample in a study of blood T cell repertoires in COVID-19. Method: immunoSEQ multiplex PCR; TCRdb's copy keeps in-frame clones and lacks some. In the table there are about 320,000 clones, around nine tenths of which are singletons. Material for sequencing was peripheral blood. The receptors stem from a woman aged 25 to 39 with COVID-19, enrolled during active disease. Both conserved end residues are part of each CDR3. D genes are given only for firm matches. For some rows the clone size is stated as once, few or many, or as a class when expanded; others skip it.

TRBV6-5	TRBJ1-2	14	.	TRBD1	CASRPQGNDYGYTF	TGTGCCAGCAGACCACAGGGGAATGACTATGGCTACACCTTC
TRBV27	TRBJ2-3	17	.	TRBD2	CASSPLSLAGLTDTQYF	TGTGCCAGCAGCCCACTCAGCCTAGCGGGCCTGACAGATACGCAGTATTTT
TRBV6-6	TRBJ2-7	14	.	TRBD2	CASDRSGGSYEQYF	TGTGCCAGCGATAGGAGCGGGGGCTCCTACGAGCAGTACTTC
TRBV7-6	TRBJ2-7	13	.	.	CASSPQTGSEQYF	TGTGCCAGCAGCCCACAAACAGGGAGCGAGCAGTACTTC
TRBV12-5	TRBJ1-5	12	once	.	CASANRNQPQHF	TGTGCTAGTGCCAACAGGAATCAGCCCCAGCATTTT
TRBV14	TRBJ1-2	14	.	.	CASSPWTHNYGYTF	TGTGCCAGCAGCCCTTGGACACATAACTATGGCTACACCTTC
TRBV7-8	TRBJ1-2	13	.	.	CASSLLGGLGYTF	TGTGCCAGCAGCTTATTGGGGGGTTTGGGCTACACCTTC
TRBV19	TRBJ1-2	15	.	.	CASSPEPQGNYGYTF	TGTGCCAGTAGTCCCGAGCCTCAGGGAAACTATGGCTACACCTTC
TRBV4-1	TRBJ2-3	13	.	.	CASSQGVADTQYF	TGCGCCAGCAGCCAAGGTGTCGCAGATACGCAGTATTTT
TRBV12-3/TRBV12-4	TRBJ1-1	12	.	.	CASSFGGAEAFF	TGTGCCAGCAGTTTTGGCGGCGCTGAAGCTTTCTTT
TRBV28	TRBJ1-6	11	.	.	CASSLDTFLHF	TGTGCCAGCAGTCTGGACACTTTTCTCCACTTT
TRBV21-1	TRBJ1-1	14	.	.	CASSKDGGLTEAFF	TGTGCCAGCAGCAAAGATGGTGGCCTCACTGAAGCTTTCTTT
TRBV6-4	TRBJ2-5	13	.	.	CASGRGIEETQYF	TGTGCCAGCGGACGGGGTATCGAAGAGACCCAGTACTTC
TRBV27	TRBJ1-2	15	.	TRBD1	CASGPLGTGGGGYTF	TGTGCCAGCGGCCCCTTGGGGACAGGGGGGGGAGGCTACACCTTC
TRBV5-4	TRBJ2-7	17	.	TRBD2	CASSLSDWTSDTYEQYF	TGTGCCAGCAGCTTATCAGATTGGACTAGCGACACCTACGAGCAGTACTTC
TRBV7-7	TRBJ2-5	14	once	.	CASRPVRVWETQYF	TGTGCCAGCAGACCCGTCAGGGTATGGGAGACCCAGTACTTC
TRBV19	TRBJ1-4	16	few	.	CASTNRSGPTREKLFF	TGTGCCAGTACCAATAGATCGGGACCGACTAGAGAAAAACTGTTTTTT
TRBV7-2	TRBJ1-6	15	.	TRBD1	CASSLDRASDSPLHF	TGTGCCAGCAGCCTGGACAGGGCAAGTGATTCACCCCTCCACTTT
TRBV7-9	TRBJ1-4	14	.	.	CASSSGATNEKLFF	TGTGCCAGCAGCTCGGGAGCAACTAATGAAAAACTGTTTTTT
TRBV4-1	TRBJ1-1	15	.	.	CASRLAGSRGTEAFF	TGCGCCAGCAGACTAGCGGGGTCAAGGGGAACTGAAGCTTTCTTT
TRBV29-1	TRBJ2-1	16	.	TRBD1	CSVSGQDFDSYNEQFF	TGCAGCGTTTCGGGACAGGACTTCGACTCATACAATGAGCAGTTCTTC
TRBV6-2/TRBV6-3	TRBJ2-7	17	once	TRBD2	CASSYAKHAGGPGEQYF	TGTGCCAGCAGTTACGCGAAACATGCGGGGGGGCCGGGCGAGCAGTACTTC
TRBV5-6	TRBJ2-7	12	.	TRBD1	CASSSDRYEQYF	TGTGCCAGCAGCTCGGACAGGTACGAGCAGTACTTC
TRBV27	TRBJ2-1	14	.	TRBD2	CASSSGLVINEQFF	TGTGCCAGCAGTTCGGGACTAGTGATCAATGAGCAGTTCTTC
TRBV4-1	TRBJ1-5	15	few	TRBD1	CASSQEATGGQPQHF	TGCGCCAGCAGCCAAGAGGCGACAGGGGGACAGCCCCAGCATTTT
TRBV3-1/TRBV3-2	TRBJ2-4	19	.	TRBD2	CASTLGVKRGGLAKNIQYF	TGTGCCAGCACCCTGGGGGTGAAGCGGGGGGGACTAGCCAAAAACATTCAGTACTTC
TRBV19	TRBJ2-7	14	.	TRBD1	CASTPGQLAYEQYF	TGTGCCAGTACCCCGGGACAGCTTGCCTACGAGCAGTACTTC
TRBV30	TRBJ2-2	15	.	TRBD2	CAWRRMGGGTGELFF	TGTGCCTGGAGACGCATGGGGGGGGGCACCGGGGAGCTGTTTTTT
TRBV19	TRBJ2-7	17	once	TRBD2	CASSMTSGGHFSYEQYF	TGTGCCAGTAGTATGACCAGCGGGGGCCACTTCTCCTACGAGCAGTACTTC
TRBV21-1	TRBJ1-5	17	.	.	CASSPRRGGRKNQPQHF	TGTGCCAGCAGCCCTAGGCGGGGGGGGCGGAAAAATCAGCCCCAGCATTTT
TRBV5-1	TRBJ2-7	14	few	TRBD1	CASSGQGVFYEQYF	TGCGCCAGTTCTGGACAGGGGGTATTTTACGAGCAGTACTTC
TRBV24-1	TRBJ2-5	14	.	.	CATSDRGLFETQYF	TGTGCCACCAGTGACCGGGGACTTTTTGAGACCCAGTACTTC
TRBV7-9	TRBJ1-3	16	.	TRBD1	CASSSPGGGAGNTIYF	TGTGCCAGCAGCTCTCCAGGGGGCGGTGCTGGAAACACCATATATTTT
TRBV7-8	TRBJ2-7	15	once	.	CASSLASGLSYEQYF	TGTGCCAGCAGCTTAGCAAGCGGTCTTTCCTACGAGCAGTACTTC